These 23 T cell receptor beta chains were sequenced from one sample in a study of blood T cell repertoires in COVID-19. Only in-frame clones appear in the TCRdb table, and some are missing; sequencing was by immunoSEQ multiplex PCR. The sample yields around 150,000 clones, over 80% seen once. The sequenced sample was peripheral blood. The receptor set was obtained from an elderly woman with active or convalescent COVID-19.

This clone has just one count. The V call is TRBV19, the J call TRBJ2-2, with 8 positions matching TRBD2. CDR1 LNHDA and CDR2 SQIVND come from the germline V gene (reference sequence). Trimming at V came to 7 bases and at J to 4 bases, leaving 11 bases not matched to a gene. This CDR3 is 16 amino acids long. Here the CDR3 reads CASTSPPGGVTGELFF. CDR3 bases: TGTGCCAGTACCTCACCCCCCGGGGGGGTCACCGGGGAGCTGTTTTTT. Full variable domain (outside the CDR3, taken from reference TRBV19 and TRBJ2-2): DGGITQSPKYLFRKEGQNVTLSCEQNLNHDAMYWYRQDPGQGLRLIYYSQIVNDFQKGDIAEGYSVSREKKESFPLTVTSAQKNPTAFYLCASTSPPGGVTGELFFGEGSRLTVL.

The chain employs TRBV7-2 and TRBJ1-2, with D possibly matching TRBD1 (6 bases). Germline CDR1 and CDR2: SGHTA and FQGNSA. V lost 3 bases and J 4 bases, leaving 18 bases between the germline ends. The CDR3 totals 16 residues. CDR3 nucleotides: TGTGCCAGCAGCTTGGGCAGGGGTCCCTTCATCTATGGCTACACCTTC. Its protein is CASSLGRGPFIYGYTF.

This clone was detected many times. The chain links TRBV3-1 (or the pseudogene TRBV3-2) to TRBJ1-3, with D unclear. With 0 bases removed from V and 0 bases from J, the gap between germline ends came to 6 bases. CDR3 length: 15 residues. In germline, CDR1 is LGHDT, CDR2 YNNKEL (reference sequence). The CDR3 region is CASSQEWSSGNTIYF. The CDR3 region has the DNA TGTGCCAGCAGCCAAGAATGGAGCTCTGGAAACACCATATATTTT.

This clone was recorded once. The CDR3 reads CASSIGRSGAAAHSNQPQHF. In DNA form, the CDR3 reads TGTGCCAGTAGTATAGGCCGATCTGGGGCAGCCGCGCATAGCAATCAGCCCCAGCATTTT. This chain uses TRBV19 with TRBJ1-5; perhaps TRBD1 as D (5 bases). The CDR3 has 20 amino acids. Germline values: CDR1 LNHDA, CDR2 SQIVND (reference sequence). V lost 1 base and J 0 bases, leaving 22 bases between the germline ends.

The rearrangement uses TRBV6-1 and TRBJ2-5, with 14 bases fitting TRBD2. In germline, CDR1 is MNHNS, CDR2 SASEGT. Trimming removed 1 base from V and 3 bases from J; junction bases left unmatched: 1. This CDR3 spans 16 amino acids. CDR3 sequence: CASSEGLAGGKETQYF. Written as DNA, the CDR3 is TGTGCCAGCAGTGAAGGACTAGCGGGGGGGAAAGAGACCCAGTACTTC.

V gene TRBV7-2 combines with J gene TRBJ2-1, with D possibly TRBD2 on 6 matching bases. Germline V CDR1 and CDR2: SGHTA, FQGNSA. The V and J ends lost 0 bases and 0 bases respectively, with 18 bases between them. The CDR3 spans 19 residues. The CDR3 loop reads CASSLALPLGGASYNEQFF. The DNA for the CDR3 is TGTGCCAGCAGCTTAGCTCTACCCCTGGGGGGTGCCTCCTACAATGAGCAGTTCTTC.

The chain joins TRBV16 to TRBJ2-2, with 8 nucleotides matching TRBD1. The CDR3 totals 15 residues. The germline CDR1 and CDR2 sequences are KGHSY and FQNENV. V shed 0 bases and J 7 bases; nucleotides not matched to a gene: 4. The chain's CDR3 is CASSQSGTGVGELFF. The CDR3 DNA is TGTGCCAGCAGCCAATCGGGGACAGGAGTCGGGGAGCTGTTTTTT.

The chain combines TRBV7-3 with TRBJ2-2; a possible D gene is TRBD1 (6 bases). Trimming left V 5 bases short and J 3 bases short, with 13 bases between. CDR3 length: 15 residues. The germline CDR1 and CDR2 sequences are SGHTA and FQGTGA. CDR3 nucleotides: TGTGCCAGCAGCCGCGACAGGAGAGACACCGGGGAGCTGTTTTTT. It yields the protein CASSRDRRDTGELFF.

V gene TRBV23-1 combines with J gene TRBJ2-5; D possibly corresponds to TRBD1 (5 bases). TRBV23-1 is an ORF, with its function uncertain. V was shortened by 0 bases and J by 4 bases, with 12 bases between the two germline ends. CDR3 length: 15 residues. The CDR3 sequence is CASSQSSDSPETQYF. The CDR3 DNA is TGCGCCAGCAGTCAATCGTCCGACAGCCCAGAGACCCAGTACTTC.

V usage is TRBV6-5 and J usage is TRBJ2-7; 10 nucleotides match TRBD1. Germline V lookup: CDR1 MNHEY, CDR2 SVGAGI. The J segment lost 3 bases and the V segment lost 2 bases, leaving 4 bases of the junction unmatched. This CDR3 is 15 amino acids long. The CDR3 reads CASSYRDRGHYEQYF. CDR3 coding DNA: TGTGCCAGCAGTTACCGGGACAGGGGTCACTACGAGCAGTACTTC.

The V gene is TRBV12-5, the J gene TRBJ2-2; 9 nucleotides align to TRBD1. V lost 6 bases, J lost 4 bases, and 6 bases stayed unmatched. CDR1 is LGHNT and CDR2 is FRNRAP in the germline V gene. The CDR3 is made up of 15 amino acids. Written as DNA, the CDR3 is TGTGCTAGTGGCCTGGGACAGGGTACCACCGGGGAGCTGTTTTTT. Protein product: CASGLGQGTTGELFF.

This chain uses TRBV27 with TRBJ1-1; 7 positions match TRBD1. This CDR3 is 14 amino acids long. Germline assignment: CDR1 MNHEY and CDR2 SMNVEV (reference sequence). The J segment lost 1 base and the V segment lost 6 bases, leaving 5 bases of the junction unmatched. The CDR3 protein is CASSYGTANTEAFF. The CDR3 coding sequence is TGTGCCAGCAGCTATGGGACAGCGAACACTGAAGCTTTCTTT.

V is TRBV19 and J is TRBJ1-5; the match to TRBD1 covers 9 bases. Germline V gene data show CDR1 as LNHDA and CDR2 as SQIVND (reference sequence). V gave up 2 bases and J gave up 5 bases; unmatched junction bases: 4. The CDR3 length is 15 residues. This CDR3 is CASSITGGWDQPQHF. The CDR3 coding sequence is TGTGCCAGTAGTATAACAGGGGGCTGGGATCAGCCCCAGCATTTT.

This clone came up many times. The chain couples TRBV19 to TRBJ1-1; the match to TRBD1 covers 10 bases. This CDR3 is built from 14 residues. The germline V gene encodes CDR1 LNHDA and CDR2 SQIVND (reference sequence). Trimming at V came to 4 bases and at J to 4 bases, leaving 3 bases not matched to a gene. DNA for the CDR3: TGTGCCAGTAGTAGACAGGGGGCCGGCACTGAAGCTTTCTTT. This encodes CASSRQGAGTEAFF.

This rearrangement joins TRBV5-1 to TRBJ1-1; the match to TRBD1 covers 8 bases. From germline, CDR1 is SGHRS and CDR2 YFSETQ. V was pared by 5 bases and J by 4 bases, with 10 bases of the junction left unmatched. The CDR3 is made up of 15 amino acids. The DNA for the CDR3 is TGCGCCAGCAGGACAGGGGATTCCTGGGGCACTGAAGCTTTCTTT. This translates into CASRTGDSWGTEAFF.

The chain has TRBV6-6 and TRBJ1-1; D call uncertain. The CDR3 loop spans 10 amino acids. Germline CDR1 reads MNHNY; CDR2 reads SVGAGI (reference sequence). V lost 8 bases and J 13 bases, leaving 14 bases between the germline ends. The CDR3: CASSQREVFF. The DNA of the CDR3 is TGTGCCAGCTCCCAAAGGGAGGTTTTCTTT.

The chain recombines TRBV9 with TRBJ2-1; perhaps TRBD1 as D (6 bases). From germline, CDR1 is SGDLS and CDR2 YYNGEE. The V end was cut by 0 bases, the J end by 5 bases, with 15 bases between. CDR3 length: 16 amino acids. The CDR3 region is CASSVVWGRVNNEQFF. The CDR3 DNA follows: TGTGCCAGCAGCGTAGTTTGGGGGCGGGTCAACAATGAGCAGTTCTTC.

The sample holds a few counts of this clone. The chain recombines TRBV9 with TRBJ2-2; weak D call: TRBD1 (6 bases). Germline V gives CDR1 SGDLS, CDR2 YYNGEE. The CDR3 sequence is 17 residues long. V lost 0 bases to trimming and J lost 6 bases, with 18 bases between them. For the CDR3, the DNA is TGTGCCAGCAGCGTAGCTACCGTACAGGGATCGGCCGGGGAGCTGTTTTTT. Its translation is CASSVATVQGSAGELFF.

The J gene is TRBJ2-2, the V gene TRBV19, with 7 bases that match TRBD2. Germline CDR1 LNHDA, CDR2 SQIVND (reference sequence). V shed 6 bases and J 6 bases; nucleotides not matched to a gene: 4. This CDR3 is 13 amino acids long. CDR3 sequence (DNA): TGTGCCAGTAGGGTACTAGCGTCCGGGGAGCTGTTTTTT. It specifies CASRVLASGELFF.

This rearrangement joins TRBV7-9 to TRBJ1-1, with D perhaps TRBD1 (5 bases). There are 14 residues in the CDR3. Trimming stripped 1 base from V and 5 bases from J, with 11 bases between. Germline V lookup: CDR1 SEHNR, CDR2 FQNEAQ (reference sequence). The CDR3 region has the DNA TGTGCCAGCAGCTTAGGAGGGGCGGGAACTGAAGCTTTCTTT. Amino acids: CASSLGGAGTEAFF.

This chain links TRBV2 with TRBJ2-3; TRBD2 matches 10 bases. CDR1 and CDR2 from the germline V gene are SNHLY and FYNNEI. CDR3 length equals 15 residues. V lost 5 bases, J lost 2 bases, and 4 bases stayed unmatched. The CDR3 DNA reads as TGTGCCAGCAGTCAAAGCGGGGGGGACACAGATACGCAGTATTTT. Translating it yields CASSQSGGDTDTQYF.

The chain combines TRBV3-1 (or the pseudogene TRBV3-2) with TRBJ2-3; 13 bases are a match to TRBD2. Germline assignment: CDR1 LGHDT and CDR2 YNNKEL (reference sequence). The CDR3 spans 19 residues. The ends lost 2 bases at V and 2 bases at J; junction bases unmatched: 10. This chain's CDR3 is CASSQWVLAGGPVTDTQYF. CDR3 bases: TGTGCCAGCAGCCAATGGGTACTAGCGGGGGGGCCGGTCACAGATACGCAGTATTTT.

The rearrangement links TRBV4-1 to TRBJ1-6, with 8 bases lining up with TRBD1. Germline V gives CDR1 MGHRA, CDR2 YSYEKL. CDR3 length: 16 amino acids. J lost 8 bases, V lost 4 bases, and 10 bases had no gene match. CDR3 DNA sequence: TGCGCCAGCAGCCTTCGCCAGGGGGCTGGGGATTCACCCCTCCACTTT. This sequence encodes CASSLRQGAGDSPLHF.